This T cell receptor (beta chain) was identified during a study of Ad26.COV2.S vaccination and SARS-CoV-2 variants. Study at large: The authors gave Ad26.COV2.S intramuscularly, either once or twice 56 days apart.

The treatment was: 19 received Ad26.COV2.S at low or high dose, single or two shots; 5 received placebo; per-sample allocation not given. Collection of samples fell on day 63 after the first vaccine or placebo injection. Repertoires were generated with immunoSEQ multiplex PCR, while TCRdb's copy carries only in-frame clones and drops some. The data hold hundreds of thousands of clones, with over 80% observed a single time. Germline-derived CDR1 and CDR2 are SGHTA and FQGNSA. V was clipped by 8 bases and J by 1 base; unmatched bases: 4. CDR3 length: 14 amino acids. The input for sequencing was peripheral blood, taken in a trial of Ad26.COV2.S vaccine versus placebo. The V call is TRBV7-2, the J call TRBJ2-2; TRBD1 agrees at 7 bases. The sequence derives from a person aged 18-65 years who received the Ad26.COV2.S COVID-19 vaccine or a placebo. CDR3: CASGWTGNTGELFF. CDR3 coding DNA: TGTGCCAGCGGTTGGACAGGGAACACCGGGGAGCTGTTTTTT. Full variable domain (missing parts from reference TRBV7-2 and TRBJ2-2): GAGVSQSPSNKVTEKGKDVELRCDPISGHTALYWYRQSLGQGLEFLIYFQGNSAPDKSGLPSDRFSAERTGGSVSTLTIQRTQQEDSAVYLCASGWTGNTGELFFGEGSRLTVL.